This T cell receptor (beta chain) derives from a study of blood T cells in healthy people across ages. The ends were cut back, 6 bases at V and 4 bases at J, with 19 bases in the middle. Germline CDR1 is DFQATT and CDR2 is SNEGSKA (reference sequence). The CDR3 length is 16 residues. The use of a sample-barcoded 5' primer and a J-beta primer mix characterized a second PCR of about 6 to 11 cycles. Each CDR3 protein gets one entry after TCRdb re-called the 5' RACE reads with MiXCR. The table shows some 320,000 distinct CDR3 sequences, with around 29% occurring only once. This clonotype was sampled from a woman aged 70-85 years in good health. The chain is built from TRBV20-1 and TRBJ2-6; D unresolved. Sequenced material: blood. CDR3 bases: TGCAGTGCGAGCCAAGGTCCTGGCTCCGGGGCCAACGTCCTGACTTTC. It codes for CSASQGPGSGANVLTF.